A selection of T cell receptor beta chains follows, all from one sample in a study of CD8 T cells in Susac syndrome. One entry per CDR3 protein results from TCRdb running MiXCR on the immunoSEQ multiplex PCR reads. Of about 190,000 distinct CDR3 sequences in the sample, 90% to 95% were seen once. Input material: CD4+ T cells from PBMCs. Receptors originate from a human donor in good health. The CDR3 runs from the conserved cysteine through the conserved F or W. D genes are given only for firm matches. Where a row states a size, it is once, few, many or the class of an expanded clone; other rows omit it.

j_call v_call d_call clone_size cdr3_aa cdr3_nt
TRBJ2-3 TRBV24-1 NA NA CATPGGPQYF TGTGCCACCCCAGGAGGTCCGCAGTATTTT
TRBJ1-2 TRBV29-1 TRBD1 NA CSVGGTDHYGYTF TGCAGCGTTGGCGGGACAGACCATTATGGCTACACCTTC
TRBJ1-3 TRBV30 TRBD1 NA CACTTGINTIYF TGTGCCTGCACGACAGGGATCAACACCATATATTTT
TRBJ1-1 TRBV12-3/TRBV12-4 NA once CASYSRTANTEAFF TGTGCCAGCTACTCTCGGACAGCGAACACTGAAGCTTTCTTT
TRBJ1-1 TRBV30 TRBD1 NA CAWSGDSSTEAFF TGTGCCTGGAGTGGGGACAGCAGCACTGAAGCTTTCTTT
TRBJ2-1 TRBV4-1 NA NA CASSQEGGIDEQFF TGCGCCAGCAGCCAAGAGGGCGGGATCGATGAGCAGTTCTTC
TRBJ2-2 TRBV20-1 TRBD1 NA CSAEDRGRDTGELFF TGCAGTGCCGAGGACAGGGGGCGAGACACCGGGGAGCTGTTTTTT
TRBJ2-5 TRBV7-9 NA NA CASSFRGRWETQYF TGTGCCAGCAGCTTCCGGGGTAGATGGGAGACCCAGTACTTC
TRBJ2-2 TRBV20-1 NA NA CSAISSFGIANTGELFF TGCAGTGCAATTTCTTCGTTTGGAATCGCGAACACCGGGGAGCTGTTTTTT
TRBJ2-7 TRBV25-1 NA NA CASSDPDPREQYF TGTGCCAGCAGTGATCCTGACCCCCGCGAGCAGTACTTC
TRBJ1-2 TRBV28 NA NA CASSFSHRRGYTF TGTGCCAGCAGTTTTTCTCATCGTAGGGGCTACACCTTC
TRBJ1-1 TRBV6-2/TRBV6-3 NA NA CASSYWGSEAFF TGTGCCAGCAGTTACTGGGGCAGTGAAGCTTTCTTT
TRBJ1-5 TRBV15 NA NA CATSRGDRSDQPQHF TGTGCCACCAGCAGAGGGGACCGGTCGGATCAGCCCCAGCATTTT
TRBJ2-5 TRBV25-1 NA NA CASSKQGTETQYF TGTGCCAGCAGCAAACAGGGAACAGAGACCCAGTACTTC
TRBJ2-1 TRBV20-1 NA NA CSAVTSLGYNEQFF TGCAGTGCTGTGACTAGTCTCGGGTACAATGAGCAGTTCTTC
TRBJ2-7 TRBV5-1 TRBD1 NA CASSLGTGVGEQYF TGCGCCAGCAGCTTAGGGACAGGGGTCGGCGAGCAGTACTTC
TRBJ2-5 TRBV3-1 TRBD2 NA CASSLGTSGQETQYF TGTGCCAGCAGCCTTGGGACTAGCGGCCAAGAGACCCAGTACTTC
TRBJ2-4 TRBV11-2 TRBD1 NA CASSSQGNNGNIQYF TGTGCCAGCAGCTCACAGGGGAATAATGGAAACATTCAGTACTTC
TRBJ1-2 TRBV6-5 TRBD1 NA CASRGQGRYEGYTF TGTGCCAGCCGGGGACAGGGGAGATATGAAGGCTACACCTTC
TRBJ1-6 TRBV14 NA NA CASSHGVGENSPLHF TGTGCCAGCAGCCATGGGGTTGGGGAGAATTCACCCCTCCACTTT
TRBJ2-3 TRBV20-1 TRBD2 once CSARPTSGGDTQYF TGCAGTGCTAGGCCCACTAGCGGGGGGGACACGCAGTATTTT
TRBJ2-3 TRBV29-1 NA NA CSVLDPTTDTQYF TGCAGCGTTCTGGACCCTACGACAGATACGCAGTATTTT
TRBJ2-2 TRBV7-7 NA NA CASSLDRAGTGELFF TGTGCCAGCAGCTTAGACAGGGCGGGAACCGGGGAGCTGTTTTTT
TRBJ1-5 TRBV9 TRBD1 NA CASSRGQGNQPQHF TGTGCCAGCAGCCGTGGACAGGGCAATCAGCCCCAGCATTTT
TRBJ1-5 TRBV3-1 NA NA CASSQDAVATKHF TGTGCCAGCAGCCAAGATGCGGTGGCAACCAAGCATTTT